These T cell receptor beta chains were read from a single sample in a study of blood T cell repertoires in COVID-19. Profiled with immunoSEQ multiplex PCR; TCRdb holds only in-frame clones, not every one. The table records around 300,000 clones, 88% of them present only once. The sample consisted of PBMCs or T cells enriched from blood (not recorded which). These receptors were obtained from a woman in her fifties or sixties in a cohort exposed to, infected with or recovered from COVID-19 (not recorded which). CDR3s include the opening cysteine and the closing phenylalanine or tryptophan. A D gene is named only where the DNA matches it firmly. Not all rows give a size; the values are once, few, many and, for expanded clones, a class.

v_gene	abundance	d_gene	j_gene	CDR3aa	CDR3nt
TRBV4-2	-	TRBD1	TRBJ1-2	CASSRDRVKGYTF	TGTGCCAGCAGCCGTGACAGGGTAAAGGGCTACACCTTC
TRBV19	-	-	TRBJ2-5	CASSPHRQGRDRQETQYF	TGTGCCAGTAGTCCACACAGACAGGGGAGGGACCGACAAGAGACCCAGTACTTC
TRBV10-3	-	-	TRBJ1-4	CAISERGTTNEKLFF	TGTGCCATCAGTGAGCGAGGAACAACTAATGAAAAACTGTTTTTT
TRBV11-2	-	TRBD2	TRBJ2-1	CASSFLAGGPYNEQFF	TGTGCCAGCAGCTTCCTAGCGGGAGGACCCTACAATGAGCAGTTCTTC
TRBV24-1	-	-	TRBJ2-1	CATSEVHQGKSEQFF	TGTGCCACCAGTGAGGTACACCAGGGGAAGAGTGAGCAGTTCTTC
TRBV2	once	-	TRBJ1-6	CASSVQGNSPLHF	TGTGCCAGCAGTGTCCAGGGGAACTCACCCCTCCACTTT
TRBV10-3	-	-	TRBJ1-1	CAISERGKNTEAFF	TGTGCCATCAGTGAGAGAGGCAAGAACACTGAAGCTTTCTTT
TRBV7-9	-	TRBD1	TRBJ2-7	CASSSPGQVTYEQYF	TGTGCCAGCAGCTCCCCGGGACAGGTGACCTACGAGCAGTACTTC
TRBV19	once	TRBD1	TRBJ2-1	CASSMVQGVNEQFF	TGTGCCAGTAGTATGGTTCAGGGGGTCAATGAGCAGTTCTTC
TRBV11-2	-	TRBD2	TRBJ2-7	CASSLNLAGDEQYF	TGTGCCAGCAGCTTAAATCTAGCGGGAGACGAGCAGTACTTC
TRBV6-6	-	-	TRBJ1-3	CASSYPPQSSGNTIYF	TGTGCCAGCAGTTACCCGCCCCAGTCCTCTGGAAACACCATATATTTT
TRBV3-1/TRBV3-2	-	TRBD1	TRBJ2-3	CASSPRDRTTDTQYF	TGTGCCAGCAGCCCCCGGGACAGGACCACAGATACGCAGTATTTT
TRBV5-1	-	-	TRBJ2-3	CASSPPLSGDTQYF	TGCGCCAGCAGCCCACCCCTATCTGGAGATACGCAGTATTTT
TRBV19	-	TRBD2	TRBJ2-7	CASSTKGGGLNSYEQYF	TGTGCCAGTAGTACCAAGGGCGGGGGACTAAACTCCTACGAGCAGTACTTC
TRBV2	few	TRBD2	TRBJ2-4	CASSGPGHGGGNIQYF	TGTGCCAGCAGCGGACCGGGACACGGGGGGGGAAACATTCAGTACTTC
TRBV27	once	-	TRBJ2-1	CASSLQTTYNEQFF	TGTGCCAGCAGTTTACAAACTACTTACAATGAGCAGTTCTTC
TRBV5-6	-	-	TRBJ1-5	CASSLVGDDQPQHF	TGTGCCAGCAGCTTGGTAGGGGATGATCAGCCCCAGCATTTT
TRBV5-1	-	TRBD1	TRBJ2-7	CASSWTGGGNYEQYF	TGCGCCAGCAGCTGGACAGGGGGCGGTAACTACGAGCAGTACTTC
TRBV7-9	-	TRBD1	TRBJ2-1	CASSPRDRVYNEQFF	TGTGCCAGCAGCCCCAGGGACAGGGTCTACAATGAGCAGTTCTTC
TRBV19	-	TRBD1	TRBJ1-6	CASTPGQGSSPLHF	TGTGCCAGTACCCCGGGACAGGGGAGCTCACCCCTCCACTTT
TRBV9	-	TRBD2	TRBJ2-1	CASSVVTGGPNEQFF	TGTGCCAGCAGCGTAGTGACGGGAGGGCCCAATGAGCAGTTCTTC
TRBV27	-	TRBD2	TRBJ2-5	CASSRLAGKETQYF	TGTGCCAGCAGCAGACTAGCGGGAAAAGAGACCCAGTACTTC
TRBV28	few	TRBD2	TRBJ2-7	CASSSIGLAGGRYEQYF	TGTGCCAGCAGTTCGATCGGCCTAGCGGGAGGAAGGTACGAGCAGTACTTC
TRBV6-2/TRBV6-3	once	TRBD2	TRBJ2-3	CASSPVGSGRNTQYF	TGTGCCAGCAGCCCCGTGGGTAGCGGGAGAAATACGCAGTATTTT
TRBV11-2	once	TRBD2	TRBJ2-1	CASSLTSGRARTNEQFF	TGTGCCAGCAGCTTGACTAGCGGGAGGGCCCGCACGAATGAGCAGTTCTTC
TRBV27	-	TRBD1	TRBJ2-3	CASSFGQGRGDTQYF	TGTGCCAGCAGTTTCGGACAGGGCCGGGGAGATACGCAGTATTTT
TRBV27	-	TRBD1	TRBJ1-2	CASSPRQGAQGFYTF	TGTGCCAGCAGTCCGCGACAGGGGGCGCAGGGTTTCTACACCTTC
TRBV4-1	-	-	TRBJ2-7	CASSQVGRRDYEQYF	TGCGCCAGCAGCCAAGTTGGGAGACGGGACTACGAGCAGTACTTC
TRBV19	-	TRBD1	TRBJ2-2	CASSTRQGTGELFF	TGTGCCAGTAGTACTCGACAGGGTACCGGGGAGCTGTTTTTT
TRBV4-1	-	TRBD1	TRBJ2-3	CASSQVVGQGERDTQYF	TGCGCCAGCAGCCAAGTGGTAGGACAGGGGGAGCGTGATACGCAGTATTTT
TRBV2	-	TRBD1	TRBJ1-2	CASRDRGFYGYTF	TGTGCCAGCAGAGACAGGGGGTTCTATGGCTACACCTTC
TRBV19	-	TRBD2	TRBJ2-1	CASSSATSGRAVSYNEQFF	TGTGCCAGTAGTTCCGCGACTAGCGGGAGGGCCGTATCCTACAATGAGCAGTTCTTC
TRBV6-1	once	TRBD2	TRBJ2-1	CASSESTSGRMWNEQFF	TGTGCCAGCAGTGAATCCACTAGCGGGAGGATGTGGAATGAGCAGTTCTTC
TRBV2	-	TRBD2	TRBJ2-2	CASRPGTSGRKGELFF	TGTGCCAGCAGGCCCGGGACTAGCGGGAGGAAGGGGGAGCTGTTTTTT